The clone carrying this T cell receptor (beta chain) was detected only a few times. What it binds is unknown. This specimen comes from a study of T cell repertoires in cytomegalovirus infection. Study at large: CMV infection together with matching HLA type was indicated by public TCR beta signatures. General study findings and limits: HLA-C-restricted, CMV-specific TCR beta clonotypes were dominant ex vivo.

From the reads, TCRdb called clonotypes with MiXCR, one entry per CDR3 protein. The repertoire consists of around 530,000 distinct CDR3 sequences, with less than 30% occurring once and the leading ten covering around 13%. After removal of 2 bases from V and 6 bases from J, the junction contained 13 bases not matched to a gene. The CDR3 has 17 residues. This chain joins TRBV12-3 or TRBV12-4 and TRBJ1-5, with 7 bases matching TRBD1. Sequenced material: PBMCs. The source is a human donor in good health (CMV status not recorded). Some clones in this sample may be carry-over from other donors' samples. The CDR3, as DNA: TGTGCCAGCAGTTTAAGACAGGGAGGGCTCAGGGGTCAGCCCCAGCATTTT. As protein: CASSLRQGGLRGQPQHF.